Presented here are 6 T cell receptor beta chains from one specimen sequenced in a study of prognosis after radiotherapy for stage I lung cancer. Multiplex PCR in two rounds served to amplify TCR beta CDR3 from genomic DNA. Amplification in first-round PCR relied on primers specific to each TRBV and TRBJ gene. Via MiXCR, TCRdb re-called the multiplex PCR reads, giving one row per CDR3 protein. The sample comprises 15,000 or so distinct CDR3 sequences, about 46% of which are singletons, and around 38% rests with the top ten. The sample in question was PBMCs, obtained before or after stereotactic body radiation therapy (not recorded which). The source is a donor aged 50 or older with non-small cell lung cancer.

Note on this clonotype: At one of its ends the junction is not consistent with the germline gene, which may arise from a read error. CDR3 sequence: CAISPGTLEMNTEAFF. For the CDR3, the DNA is TGTGCCATCAGTCCCGGGACATTAGAGATGAACACTGAAGCTTTCTTT. This rearrangement joins TRBV28 to TRBJ1-1; possibly TRBD1 for D (6 bases). This CDR3 spans 16 amino acids. CDR1 is MDHEN, CDR2 SYDVKM, per germline. Complete variable domain (other parts from reference TRBV28 and TRBJ1-1): DVKVTQSSRYLVKRTGEKVFLECVQDMDHENMFWYRQDPGLGLRLIYFSYDVKMKEKGDIPEGYSVSREKKERFSLILESASTNQTSMYLCAISPGTLEMNTEAFFGQGTRLTVV.

This clonotype was detected only once. Given a far larger clone just one base away, this is likely a sequencing read error. The J gene is TRBJ2-7, the V gene TRBV2; D is unclear. The DNA end is more similar to TRBJ2-5, so the J call may be wrong. Germline V CDR1 and CDR2: SNHLY, FYNNEI. This CDR3 is built from 13 residues. The CDR3 loop reads CASAYTNGETQYF. For the CDR3, the DNA is TGTGCCAGCGCTTACACAAATGGGGAGACCCAGTACTTC.

The CDR3 sequence is CASRPTGLLTDTQYF. CDR3 nucleotides: TGTGCCAGCAGGCCTACGGGACTCCTAACAGATACGCAGTATTTT. The gene calls are TRBV7-2 and TRBJ2-3; tentative D call: TRBD2 (6 bases). This CDR3 has 15 residues. Germline-derived CDR1 and CDR2 are SGHTA and FQGNSA. Trimming stripped 6 bases from V and 3 bases from J, with 16 bases between.

This clonotype was detected ten times or more. This clone may be a read error of a much larger clone one base away. This CDR3 is CASSYGTGDTRELFF. The CDR3 nucleotides read TGTGCCAGCAGCTACGGGACAGGGGACACCAGGGAGCTGTTTTTT. This chain links TRBV6-2 or TRBV6-3 with TRBJ2-2; 10 nucleotides line up with TRBD1. Germline CDR1 reads MNHEY; CDR2 reads SVGEGT. The CDR3 has 15 amino acids.

CDR3 sequence: CASSLGGYPVDTQYF. Here the CDR3 DNA reads TGTGCCAGCAGCTTAGGTGGTTACCCGGTGGATACGCAGTATTTT. The gene calls are TRBV7-9 and TRBJ2-3; D is unclear. The germline gives CDR1 SEHNR, CDR2 FQNEAQ (reference sequence). The V end was cut by 1 base, the J end by 6 bases, with 14 bases between. CDR3 length: 15 residues.

As for this clonotype: Relative to the germline gene, one junction end is altered; a read error may explain this. V and J are TRBV19 and TRBJ2-6, with D possibly being TRBD2 (6 bases). Germline loops: CDR1 LNHDA, CDR2 SQIVND (reference sequence). This CDR3 region has 17 residues. Written as DNA, the CDR3 is TGTGCCAGTCGACGCGGCGGGGAACCCTCTGGGGCCAAAGTCCTGACTTTC. Its translation: CASRRGGEPSGAKVLTF.